The entry below gives a single T cell receptor beta chain sequence along with its context. Its antigen remains unidentified. These data originate in a study of cytomegalovirus exposure and HLA in healthy donors. CDR1 is SGHNT, CDR2 YYREEE, per germline (reference sequence). This CDR3 contains 13 residues. The V gene lost 6 bases and the J gene lost 7 bases, with 17 bases spanning the gap. The PCR was carried out with 60 Vbeta primers and 13 Jbeta primers. Profiling relied on immunoSEQ multiplex PCR, and the TCRdb table lists in-frame clones only, not all of them. The repertoire has approximately 140,000 clones, 60% to 85% of them found once; the top ten carry roughly 1.2%. Study-wide results and caveats: Several top significant clusters appeared, in a later analysis, to be linked to common viral pathogens. Reportedly, cytomegalovirus status was diagnosed with high sensitivity and specificity. There were some 150 TCR beta chains listed as cytomegalovirus-associated. An analysis done earlier found most TCR beta V segments productive about 87% or about 30% of the time.

The rearrangement links TRBV5-4 to TRBJ2-7, with D perhaps matching TRBD2 (6 bases). This clonotype originated in a male donor in good health and CMV-seropositive. The source material was PBMCs. The CDR3 DNA is TGTGCCAGCACCCCGAAAGGGAGGCGGGAGCAGTACTTC. Protein product: CASTPKGRREQYF.